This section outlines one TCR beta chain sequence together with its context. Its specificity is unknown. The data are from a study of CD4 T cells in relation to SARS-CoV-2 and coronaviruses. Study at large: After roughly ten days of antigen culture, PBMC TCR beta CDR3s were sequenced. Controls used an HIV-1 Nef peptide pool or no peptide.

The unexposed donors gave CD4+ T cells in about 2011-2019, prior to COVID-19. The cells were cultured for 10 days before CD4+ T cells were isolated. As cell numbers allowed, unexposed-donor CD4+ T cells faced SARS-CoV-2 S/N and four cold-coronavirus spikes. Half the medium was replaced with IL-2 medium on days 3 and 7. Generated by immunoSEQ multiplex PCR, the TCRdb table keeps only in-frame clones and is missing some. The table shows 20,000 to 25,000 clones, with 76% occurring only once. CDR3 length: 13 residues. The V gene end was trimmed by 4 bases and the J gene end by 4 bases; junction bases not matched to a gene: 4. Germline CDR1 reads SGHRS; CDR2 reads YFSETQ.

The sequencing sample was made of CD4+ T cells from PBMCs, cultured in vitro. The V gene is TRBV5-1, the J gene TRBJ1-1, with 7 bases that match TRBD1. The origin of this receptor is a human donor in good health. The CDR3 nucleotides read TGCGCCAGCAGCCCCGACAGGGCCACTGAAGCTTTCTTT. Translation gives CASSPDRATEAFF.